A selection of T cell receptor beta chains follows, all from one sample in a study of spatial heterogeneity in lung cancer. TCRdb independently ran MiXCR on the 5' RACE reads; one entry per CDR3 protein. Of 40,000 or so distinct CDR3 sequences in the sample, around 5.5% were seen once. The sequences come from PBMCs, collected at surgery. The receptors were gathered from a female donor with early-stage non-small cell lung cancer. CDR3s include the opening cysteine and the closing phenylalanine or tryptophan. The order of the fields is CDR3 protein, CDR3 DNA, D gene, J gene, V gene, clone size. The D gene is left open where the match is weak. Size tells how often a clone was seen (once, few, many) or the class of an expanded clone, and some rows leave it out.

CDR3aa: CASSSDRGQGGYTF
CDR3nt: TGTGCCAGCAGCTCGGACAGGGGGCAAGGTGGCTACACCTTC
d_gene: TRBD1
j_gene: TRBJ1-2
v_gene: TRBV5-4
abundance: many

CDR3aa: CASSLTSGVSYNEQFF
CDR3nt: TGTGCCAGCAGCTTGACTAGCGGGGTCTCCTACAATGAGCAGTTCTTC
d_gene: TRBD2
j_gene: TRBJ2-1
v_gene: TRBV7-6
abundance: many

CDR3aa: CASSQTPENEQYF
CDR3nt: TGTGCCAGCAGCCAGACCCCGGAAAACGAGCAGTACTTC
d_gene: -
j_gene: TRBJ2-7
v_gene: TRBV4-2
abundance: many

CDR3aa: CASSLWGTVNTQYF
CDR3nt: TGTGCCAGCAGCTTATGGGGGACCGTAAATACGCAGTATTTT
d_gene: -
j_gene: TRBJ2-3
v_gene: TRBV7-9
abundance: many

CDR3aa: CAWSESYGYTF
CDR3nt: TGTGCCTGGAGCGAATCATATGGCTACACCTTC
d_gene: -
j_gene: TRBJ1-2
v_gene: TRBV30
abundance: many

CDR3aa: CAIGTSGYNEQFF
CDR3nt: TGTGCCATTGGGACTAGCGGGTACAATGAGCAGTTCTTC
d_gene: TRBD2
j_gene: TRBJ2-1
v_gene: TRBV10-3
abundance: many

CDR3aa: CASSSGQGKNEQYF
CDR3nt: TGTGCCAGCAGCTCGGGACAGGGGAAAAACGAGCAGTACTTC
d_gene: TRBD1
j_gene: TRBJ2-7
v_gene: TRBV7-9
abundance: -

CDR3aa: CASSLRQYNEQFF
CDR3nt: TGTGCCAGCAGCTTAAGACAGTACAATGAGCAGTTCTTC
d_gene: -
j_gene: TRBJ2-1
v_gene: TRBV5-8
abundance: few

CDR3aa: CASSLGGSGNTEAFF
CDR3nt: TGTGCCAGCAGTTTAGGAGGGAGCGGGAACACTGAAGCTTTCTTT
d_gene: -
j_gene: TRBJ1-1
v_gene: TRBV12-3/TRBV12-4
abundance: many

CDR3aa: CASSLVLGAEMNTEAFF
CDR3nt: TGTGCCAGCAGCTTGGTCTTAGGGGCGGAGATGAACACTGAAGCTTTCTTT
d_gene: -
j_gene: TRBJ1-1
v_gene: TRBV5-6
abundance: many

CDR3aa: CASSLGTGAGEQYF
CDR3nt: TGTGCCAGCAGTCTGGGGACTGGGGCAGGCGAGCAGTACTTC
d_gene: -
j_gene: TRBJ2-7
v_gene: TRBV2
abundance: many

CDR3aa: CAISEQGQGGYTF
CDR3nt: TGTGCCATCAGTGAGCAGGGACAGGGAGGCTACACCTTC
d_gene: TRBD1
j_gene: TRBJ1-2
v_gene: TRBV10-3
abundance: -

CDR3aa: CASSLGQGNTEAFF
CDR3nt: TGTGCCAGCAGCTTAGGACAGGGTAACACTGAAGCTTTCTTT
d_gene: TRBD1
j_gene: TRBJ1-1
v_gene: TRBV7-6
abundance: -

CDR3aa: CASSHRTAPLEQYF
CDR3nt: TGTGCCAGCAGTCACCGGACAGCCCCACTGGAGCAGTACTTC
d_gene: -
j_gene: TRBJ2-7
v_gene: TRBV28
abundance: many

CDR3aa: CASSLRSSTQPQHF
CDR3nt: TGTGCCAGCAGTTTAAGGTCTTCAACTCAGCCCCAGCATTTT
d_gene: -
j_gene: TRBJ1-5
v_gene: TRBV28
abundance: many

CDR3aa: CSGGTGGVGDYGYTF
CDR3nt: TGCAGCGGTGGGACAGGGGGCGTTGGGGACTATGGCTACACCTTC
d_gene: TRBD1
j_gene: TRBJ1-2
v_gene: TRBV29-1
abundance: many

CDR3aa: CASSLGHTETQYF
CDR3nt: TGCGCCAGCAGCCTGGGACACACAGAGACCCAGTACTTC
d_gene: -
j_gene: TRBJ2-5
v_gene: TRBV4-1
abundance: many

CDR3aa: CASSQDEGASYEQYF
CDR3nt: TGTGCCAGCAGCCAAGATGAGGGGGCGTCCTACGAGCAGTACTTC
d_gene: TRBD1
j_gene: TRBJ2-7
v_gene: TRBV4-2
abundance: many

CDR3aa: CASSELIPPYEQYF
CDR3nt: TGTGCCAGCAGTGAACTAATCCCTCCCTACGAGCAGTACTTC
d_gene: -
j_gene: TRBJ2-7
v_gene: TRBV6-1
abundance: many

CDR3aa: CASSEAGHSNQPQHF
CDR3nt: TGTGCCAGCAGTGAAGCGGGGCATAGCAATCAGCCCCAGCATTTT
d_gene: -
j_gene: TRBJ1-5
v_gene: TRBV6-1
abundance: -

CDR3aa: CASNIGLTGTTEAFF
CDR3nt: TGTGCCAGCAACATAGGCCTCACAGGGACCACTGAAGCTTTCTTT
d_gene: -
j_gene: TRBJ1-1
v_gene: TRBV5-4
abundance: -

CDR3aa: CASSLDRGTGELFF
CDR3nt: TGTGCCAGCAGCTTGGACAGGGGCACCGGGGAGCTGTTTTTT
d_gene: TRBD1
j_gene: TRBJ2-2
v_gene: TRBV7-7
abundance: -

CDR3aa: CAWSSSNQYEQYF
CDR3nt: TGTGCCTGGAGTTCCTCGAACCAATACGAGCAGTACTTC
d_gene: -
j_gene: TRBJ2-7
v_gene: TRBV30
abundance: few

CDR3aa: CASSVRATYEQYF
CDR3nt: TGTGCCAGTAGCGTCAGGGCTACCTACGAGCAGTACTTC
d_gene: -
j_gene: TRBJ2-7
v_gene: TRBV19
abundance: few

CDR3aa: CSASGGAADTQYF
CDR3nt: TGCAGTGCTAGCGGGGGGGCCGCAGATACGCAGTATTTT
d_gene: TRBD2
j_gene: TRBJ2-3
v_gene: TRBV20-1
abundance: many

CDR3aa: CSAWTGSVGELFF
CDR3nt: TGCAGCGCCTGGACAGGGTCGGTCGGGGAGCTGTTTTTT
d_gene: TRBD1
j_gene: TRBJ2-2
v_gene: TRBV29-1
abundance: many

CDR3aa: CASGLYIDTGELFF
CDR3nt: TGTGCCAGCGGCCTATATATAGACACCGGGGAGCTGTTTTTT
d_gene: -
j_gene: TRBJ2-2
v_gene: TRBV7-9
abundance: many

CDR3aa: CASRGQGKDEQFF
CDR3nt: TGTGCCAGCAGAGGACAGGGAAAGGACGAGCAGTTCTTC
d_gene: TRBD1
j_gene: TRBJ2-1
v_gene: TRBV12-3/TRBV12-4
abundance: -

CDR3aa: CASSLYTGENEQFF
CDR3nt: TGTGCCAGCAGTTTATATACAGGGGAAAATGAGCAGTTCTTC
d_gene: TRBD1
j_gene: TRBJ2-1
v_gene: TRBV28
abundance: many

CDR3aa: CAISELGGNEKLFF
CDR3nt: TGTGCCATCAGTGAGCTGGGAGGTAATGAAAAACTGTTTTTT
d_gene: -
j_gene: TRBJ1-4
v_gene: TRBV10-3
abundance: medium-sized

CDR3aa: CASTLSSGGYYGYTF
CDR3nt: TGTGCCAGCACCCTAAGCTCAGGGGGGTACTATGGCTACACCTTC
d_gene: TRBD1
j_gene: TRBJ1-2
v_gene: TRBV27
abundance: few

CDR3aa: CASSLGRGGRGDTQYF
CDR3nt: TGTGCCAGCAGCTTAGGGCGCGGGGGCCGAGGGGATACGCAGTATTTT
d_gene: -
j_gene: TRBJ2-3
v_gene: TRBV7-2
abundance: many

CDR3aa: CSAGPGDEAFF
CDR3nt: TGCAGTGCTGGGCCGGGGGATGAAGCTTTCTTT
d_gene: -
j_gene: TRBJ1-1
v_gene: TRBV20-1
abundance: many

CDR3aa: CASSKDRASGNTIYF
CDR3nt: TGTGCCAGCAGTAAGGACAGGGCGTCTGGAAACACCATATATTTT
d_gene: TRBD1
j_gene: TRBJ1-3
v_gene: TRBV6-5
abundance: many

CDR3aa: CAIRALDTAATQYF
CDR3nt: TGTGCCATCAGGGCACTGGACACAGCGGCGACCCAGTACTTC
d_gene: -
j_gene: TRBJ2-5
v_gene: TRBV10-3
abundance: -

CDR3aa: CASSLGRVGELFF
CDR3nt: TGTGCCAGCAGTTTAGGCAGGGTCGGGGAGCTGTTTTTT
d_gene: -
j_gene: TRBJ2-2
v_gene: TRBV27
abundance: many

CDR3aa: CASSRPAETYEQYF
CDR3nt: TGTGCCAGCAGCCGCCCGGCAGAGACCTACGAGCAGTACTTC
d_gene: -
j_gene: TRBJ2-7
v_gene: TRBV7-9
abundance: many

CDR3aa: CSATDRDPDTQYF
CDR3nt: TGCAGTGCCACGGACAGGGACCCAGATACGCAGTATTTT
d_gene: TRBD1
j_gene: TRBJ2-3
v_gene: TRBV20-1
abundance: many

CDR3aa: CASSVRAQGDEQFF
CDR3nt: TGTGCCAGCAGCGTCCGAGCACAAGGCGATGAGCAGTTCTTC
d_gene: -
j_gene: TRBJ2-1
v_gene: TRBV9
abundance: many

CDR3aa: CSAGRVDSRVDGYTF
CDR3nt: TGCAGTGCTGGACGGGTAGACAGTCGTGTAGATGGCTACACCTTC
d_gene: -
j_gene: TRBJ1-2
v_gene: TRBV20-1
abundance: many

CDR3aa: CASSLAGHYSNSPYGYTF
CDR3nt: TGTGCCAGCAGTTTGGCTGGGCACTACTCCAACTCCCCCTATGGCTACACCTTC
d_gene: -
j_gene: TRBJ1-2
v_gene: TRBV27
abundance: many

CDR3aa: CASSSFSRDSAF
CDR3nt: TGTGCCAGCAGCTCCTTTAGCCGGGACAGCGCGTTC
d_gene: TRBD1
j_gene: TRBJ1-2
v_gene: TRBV7-2
abundance: many

CDR3aa: CASSLDLATYEQYF
CDR3nt: TGTGCCAGCAGCTTAGACCTAGCGACCTACGAGCAGTACTTC
d_gene: -
j_gene: TRBJ2-7
v_gene: TRBV7-6
abundance: few

CDR3aa: CASSLYQGNTEAFF
CDR3nt: TGTGCCAGCAGTTTATACCAGGGGAACACTGAAGCTTTCTTT
d_gene: -
j_gene: TRBJ1-1
v_gene: TRBV12-3/TRBV12-4
abundance: many

CDR3aa: CASSLWGGNSPLHF
CDR3nt: TGTGCCAGCAGCTTGTGGGGCGGGAATTCACCCCTCCACTTT
d_gene: -
j_gene: TRBJ1-6
v_gene: TRBV5-6
abundance: many

CDR3aa: CASGQGRGQPQHF
CDR3nt: TGTGCCAGCGGACAGGGTAGGGGTCAGCCCCAGCATTTT
d_gene: TRBD1
j_gene: TRBJ1-5
v_gene: TRBV27
abundance: few

CDR3aa: CASSYYAGQTGNSPLHF
CDR3nt: TGTGCCAGCAGTTACTACGCGGGCCAAACGGGGAATTCACCCCTCCACTTT
d_gene: -
j_gene: TRBJ1-6
v_gene: TRBV6-5
abundance: -

CDR3aa: CASSFFVFNEKLFF
CDR3nt: TGTGCCAGCAGTTTTTTCGTCTTTAATGAAAAACTGTTTTTT
d_gene: -
j_gene: TRBJ1-4
v_gene: TRBV28
abundance: many

CDR3aa: CASSVGGGSPTDTQYF
CDR3nt: TGTGCCAGCAGCGTAGGCGGGGGATCCCCTACAGATACGCAGTATTTT
d_gene: TRBD2
j_gene: TRBJ2-3
v_gene: TRBV9
abundance: -

CDR3aa: CASSYRGMRNQPQHF
CDR3nt: TGTGCCAGCAGCTATAGAGGGATGCGCAATCAGCCCCAGCATTTT
d_gene: -
j_gene: TRBJ1-5
v_gene: TRBV9
abundance: many

CDR3aa: CASSLEGAPRETQYF
CDR3nt: TGCGCCAGCAGCTTGGAGGGCGCCCCGAGGGAGACCCAGTACTTC
d_gene: -
j_gene: TRBJ2-5
v_gene: TRBV5-1
abundance: many

CDR3aa: CATSKGGENQPQHF
CDR3nt: TGTGCCACCTCTAAAGGGGGGGAGAATCAGCCCCAGCATTTT
d_gene: -
j_gene: TRBJ1-5
v_gene: TRBV10-3
abundance: many

CDR3aa: CASSRTLLSSYNEQFF
CDR3nt: TGTGCCAGCAGTAGAACGCTCCTAAGCTCCTACAATGAGCAGTTCTTC
d_gene: -
j_gene: TRBJ2-1
v_gene: TRBV6-2/TRBV6-3
abundance: many

CDR3aa: CASSLGRRGTTEAFF
CDR3nt: TGTGCCAGCAGCTTGGGGCGGAGGGGGACCACTGAAGCTTTCTTT
d_gene: -
j_gene: TRBJ1-1
v_gene: TRBV7-2
abundance: many

CDR3aa: CSGAGANEKLFF
CDR3nt: TGCAGCGGGGCAGGGGCTAATGAAAAACTGTTTTTT
d_gene: -
j_gene: TRBJ1-4
v_gene: TRBV20-1
abundance: many

CDR3aa: CASIGRQRQETQYF
CDR3nt: TGTGCCAGCATCGGCCGACAGAGACAAGAGACCCAGTACTTC
d_gene: -
j_gene: TRBJ2-5
v_gene: TRBV7-6
abundance: few

CDR3aa: CASSRAGTSGRDEQYF
CDR3nt: TGTGCCAGCAGCCGGGCCGGGACTAGCGGGAGAGACGAGCAGTACTTC
d_gene: TRBD2
j_gene: TRBJ2-7
v_gene: TRBV7-2
abundance: -

CDR3aa: CASSPRWGLATDTQYF
CDR3nt: TGTGCCAGCAGCCCGCGATGGGGACTAGCGACAGATACGCAGTATTTT
d_gene: TRBD2
j_gene: TRBJ2-3
v_gene: TRBV11-2
abundance: -

CDR3aa: CVSSPRSQVPPETQYF
CDR3nt: TGTGTCAGCAGCCCCCGATCTCAGGTGCCCCCGGAGACCCAGTACTTC
d_gene: -
j_gene: TRBJ2-5
v_gene: TRBV5-5
abundance: many

CDR3aa: CASSFRGGDGYTF
CDR3nt: TGTGCCAGCAGTTTTCGAGGGGGAGATGGCTACACCTTC
d_gene: -
j_gene: TRBJ1-2
v_gene: TRBV28
abundance: -